The next 2 T cell receptor beta chains were all read from a single sample in a study of T cells in women clearing cervical HPV infection. Method: immunoSEQ multiplex PCR; TCRdb's copy keeps in-frame clones and lacks some. The sample table includes 45,000 to 55,000 clones. Sequenced input: blood buffy coat. All receptors come from a woman between 18 and 70 years old with a cervical HPV16 infection that either progressed to CIN3+ or cleared (not recorded which).

As concerns this clone: The read halts 3 residues ahead of the CDR3 end, with the missing end drawn from the germline J gene. V usage is TRBV18 and J usage is TRBJ1-1; D is perhaps TRBD1 (6 bases). Per the germline V gene, CDR1 is KGHSH and CDR2 is LQKENI. This CDR3 comprises 13 residues. The sequenced part of the CDR3 DNA is TGTGCCAGCTCCCCCGAAAGGGGCAGGGGA. It encodes CASSPERGRG. The CDR3 as a whole reads CASSPERGRGAFF.

Concerning this clone: With the read ending 3 residues before the CDR3 end, the germline J gene is used to fill in that end. The chain employs TRBV20-1 and TRBJ2-3, with 16 bases identical to TRBD2. J gave up 2 bases and V 6 bases, and 5 bases lay outside the gene matches. The CDR3 has 16 amino acids. CDR1 DFQATT and CDR2 SNEGSKA come from the germline V gene (reference sequence). CDR3 region: CSASGTSGRDTDTQYF. CDR3 DNA (partial): TGCAGTGCCTCCGGGACTAGCGGGAGGGACACAGATACG.